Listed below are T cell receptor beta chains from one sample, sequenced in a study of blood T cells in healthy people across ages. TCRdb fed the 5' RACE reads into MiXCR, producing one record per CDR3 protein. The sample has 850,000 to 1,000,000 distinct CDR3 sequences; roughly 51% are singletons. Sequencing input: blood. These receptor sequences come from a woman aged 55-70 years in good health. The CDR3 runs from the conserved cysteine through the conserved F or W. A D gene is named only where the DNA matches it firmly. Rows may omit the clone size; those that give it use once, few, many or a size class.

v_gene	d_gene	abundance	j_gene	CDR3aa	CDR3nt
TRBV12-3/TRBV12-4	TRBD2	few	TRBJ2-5	CASSTVAGEKTQYF	TGTGCCAGCAGCACAGTAGCGGGAGAGAAGACCCAGTACTTC
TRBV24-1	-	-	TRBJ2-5	CATSEPTGGGETQYF	TGTGCCACCAGTGAACCTACAGGGGGAGGGGAGACCCAGTACTTC
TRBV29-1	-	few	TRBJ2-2	CSVARTGELFF	TGCAGCGTGGCTAGGACCGGGGAGCTGTTTTTT
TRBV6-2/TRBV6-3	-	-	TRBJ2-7	CASSFRPDSYEQYF	TGTGCCAGCAGTTTCCGTCCGGACAGCTACGAGCAGTACTTC
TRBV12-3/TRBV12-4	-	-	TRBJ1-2	CASSSAGQHGYTF	TGTGCCAGCAGTTCCGCCGGCCAGCATGGCTACACCTTC
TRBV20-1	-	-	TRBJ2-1	CSARDPLQPNYNGQFF	TGCAGTGCCCGGGACCCTCTACAACCTAACTACAATGGGCAGTTCTTC
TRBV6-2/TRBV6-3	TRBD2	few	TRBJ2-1	CASSYSRLAGPNEQFF	TGTGCCAGCAGTTACTCCCGCCTAGCGGGGCCAAATGAGCAGTTCTTC
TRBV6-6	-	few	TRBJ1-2	CASSPDSIPGYTF	TGTGCCAGCAGCCCGGACAGCATCCCCGGCTACACCTTC
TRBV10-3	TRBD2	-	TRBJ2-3	CAISDGLGLLTDTQYF	TGTGCCATCAGTGATGGACTAGGCCTCCTCACAGATACGCAGTATTTT
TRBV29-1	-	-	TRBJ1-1	CSVEGQSTEAFF	TGCAGCGTTGAGGGCCAGAGCACTGAAGCTTTCTTT
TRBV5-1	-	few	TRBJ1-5	CASSLTAGPKGPQHF	TGCGCCAGCAGCTTGACAGCGGGCCCCAAGGGTCCCCAGCATTTT
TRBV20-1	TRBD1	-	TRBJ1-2	CSARHRGTGLGGYTF	TGCAGTGCCCGCCATCGAGGGACAGGGTTGGGCGGCTACACCTTC
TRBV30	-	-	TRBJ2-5	CAWSVSLETQYF	TGTGCCTGGAGTGTATCGTTAGAGACCCAGTACTTC
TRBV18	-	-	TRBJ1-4	CASSPDRNEKLFF	TGTGCCAGCTCACCCGACAGGAATGAAAAACTGTTTTTT
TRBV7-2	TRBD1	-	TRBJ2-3	CASSPCQTGGEDTQYF	TGTGCCAGCAGCCCCTGCCAGACAGGGGGCGAGGATACGCAGTATTTT